This TCR beta chain was recorded in a study of blood T cell repertoires in COVID-19. TCRdb's copy holds only in-frame clones and misses some; the assay was immunoSEQ multiplex PCR. The sample consists of 200,000 to 300,000 clones, 70% to 90% of them appearing once. The CDR3 contains 12 residues. Germline-derived CDR1 and CDR2 are MNHEY and SVGAGI. The V end was cut by 2 bases, the J end by 5 bases, with 6 bases between. This clonotype was obtained from a woman between 40 and 50 years old with acute or convalescent COVID-19. What was sequenced was peripheral blood. This rearrangement joins TRBV6-5 to TRBJ1-2, with D perhaps matching TRBD1 (6 bases). The CDR3 spells CASSYRGYGYTF. CDR3 DNA sequence: TGTGCCAGCAGTTACAGGGGGTATGGCTACACCTTC.